One and the same sample provided the 23 T cell receptor beta chains below, sequenced in a study of human T cells and chemical hapten exposure. MiXCR was run by TCRdb on the RACE reads, yielding one entry per CDR3 protein. The sample holds about 51,000 distinct CDR3 sequences, roughly 8.8% seen once. Described time point: pre-sensitization, week 0. Specified treatment: therapeutic diphenylcyclopropenone sensitization with weekly scalp DPC. The input for sequencing was whole blood, taken in connection with sensitization to the hapten diphenylcyclopropenone (DPC). These TCRs come from a woman aged 40-49 years with alopecia areata. Some clones in this sample may be carry-over from other donors' samples.

At least ten counts were recorded for this clonotype. The rearrangement joins TRBV7-9 to TRBJ1-1; 10 positions agree with TRBD1. Germline V gene data show CDR1 as SEHNR and CDR2 as FQNEAQ (reference sequence). The CDR3 extends over 14 amino acids. The V and J ends lost 6 bases and 3 bases, in that order; junction bases with no gene match: 4. DNA for the CDR3: TGTGCCAGCAGGACAGGGGGCGCTTACACTGAAGCTTTCTTT. As protein: CASRTGGAYTEAFF. Full variable domain (missing parts from reference TRBV7-9 and TRBJ1-1): DTGVSQNPRHKITKRGQNVTFRCDPISEHNRLYWYRQTLGQGPEFLTYFQNEAQLEKSRLLSDRFSAERPKGSFSTLEIQRTEQGDSAMYLCASRTGGAYTEAFFGQGTRLTVV.

The chain couples TRBV12-3 or TRBV12-4 to TRBJ2-1; 9 bases fit TRBD2. The CDR3 length is 15 residues. Germline trimming cut 8 bases from V and 6 bases from J; bases unmatched to any gene: 11. As DNA, the CDR3 is TGTGCCAGCCACCCACAGGGCGGGGGGGGCAATGAGCAGTTCTTC. Encoded protein: CASHPQGGGGNEQFF.

This clonotype was picked up a small number of times. V and J are TRBV4-2 and TRBJ1-3; D gene unclear. Looked up from germline, CDR1 is LGHNA and CDR2 is YNFKEQ. Trimming left V 2 bases short and J 7 bases short, with 9 bases between. This CDR3 is built from 13 residues. Written as DNA, the CDR3 is TGTGCCAGCAGCCAAAGCAGAAGGAACACCATATATTTT. Its protein is CASSQSRRNTIYF.

The chain is built from TRBV19 and TRBJ2-1; a possible D gene is TRBD2 (5 bases). The CDR3 spans 16 residues. V was clipped by 5 bases and J by 7 bases, with 21 bases between them. Germline assignment: CDR1 LNHDA and CDR2 SQIVND (reference sequence). CDR3 amino acids: CASSSPDVMAGNEQFF. Written as DNA, the CDR3 is TGTGCCAGTAGTTCCCCAGATGTCATGGCGGGTAATGAGCAGTTCTTC.

This clonotype was found a few times. The V call is TRBV12-3 or TRBV12-4, the J call TRBJ1-3; the D is unclear. Trimming removed 7 bases at V and 0 bases at J, with 16 bases between. The CDR3 covers 16 residues. In DNA form, the CDR3 reads TGTGCCAGCACCCCCATGTCGCACAACTCTGGAAACACCATATATTTT. Protein sequence: CASTPMSHNSGNTIYF.

This clonotype was found many times. The rearrangement uses TRBV7-3 and TRBJ2-2, with TRBD1 identical over 9 bases. Trimming cost V 0 bases and J 3 bases; bases outside gene matches: 5. The CDR3 is 17 amino acids. Germline V gene data show CDR1 as SGHTA and CDR2 as FQGTGA. The CDR3: CASSLTRQGVDTGELFF. CDR3 in DNA: TGTGCCAGCAGCTTAACTAGACAGGGGGTCGACACCGGGGAGCTGTTTTTT.

This clonotype has a count of ten or more. CDR3 nucleotides: TGCGCCAGCAGAGCCGGACGAACGGCTGAAGCTTTCTTT. As protein: CASRAGRTAEAFF. The V and J genes are TRBV4-1 and TRBJ1-1; D uncertain. Germline loops: CDR1 MGHRA, CDR2 YSYEKL. The V and J ends lost 6 bases and 6 bases respectively, with 14 bases between them. The CDR3 has 13 residues.

Ten or more counts support this clonotype. V usage is TRBV12-3 or TRBV12-4 and J usage is TRBJ2-2; no clear D gene. There are 15 residues in the CDR3. Trimming took 1 base from V and 1 from J, leaving 7 bases between them. CDR3 DNA: TGTGCCAGCAGTTTAGACAGAGAGAACACCGGGGAGCTGTTTTTT. Protein: CASSLDRENTGELFF.

This clonotype has ten or more counts. The chain uses TRBV5-1 and TRBJ2-3, with D possibly matching TRBD1 (6 bases). The germline V and J ends were trimmed by 3 bases and 2 bases, with 19 bases remaining between them. Germline V gives CDR1 SGHRS, CDR2 YFSETQ. The CDR3 runs to 17 residues. The CDR3 here is CASSSLTGPPDTDTQYF. CDR3 bases: TGCGCCAGCAGCTCTTTGACAGGCCCCCCTGACACAGATACGCAGTATTTT.

This clonotype appeared many times. V and J are TRBV28 and TRBJ2-2; possibly TRBD1 for D (5 bases). The germline V gene encodes CDR1 MDHEN and CDR2 SYDVKM. Between the trimmed V and J ends, which lost 4 bases and 0 bases, there was a span of 12 bases. The CDR3 loop spans 16 amino acids. The CDR3 coding sequence is TGTGCCAGCAGTTCAGGGAACTTCGCGAACACCGGGGAGCTGTTTTTT. Protein product: CASSSGNFANTGELFF.

This clonotype appeared a few times. The CDR3: CASSERQGANYNEQFF. CDR3 DNA sequence: TGTGCCAGCAGCGAGAGACAGGGGGCAAACTACAATGAGCAGTTCTTC. V gene TRBV13 combines with J gene TRBJ2-1; 10 bases match TRBD1. Germline CDR1 is PRHDT and CDR2 is FYEKMQ (reference sequence). The trim removed 5 bases at V and 3 bases at J, leaving 7 bases unmatched. This CDR3 has 16 residues.

The chain combines TRBV27 with TRBJ2-1; D gene uncertain. The CDR3 runs to 16 residues. V was pared by 6 bases and J by 0 bases, with 15 bases between. Germline V CDR1 and CDR2: MNHEY, SMNVEV (reference sequence). The CDR3 loop reads CASSPAIGGSYNEQFF. The DNA for the CDR3 is TGTGCCAGCAGCCCAGCTATAGGCGGCTCCTACAATGAGCAGTTCTTC.

The table lists this clonotype with a few counts. The chain couples TRBV6-6 to TRBJ2-3; TRBD2 matches 8 bases. Germline V CDR1 and CDR2: MNHNY, SVGAGI (reference sequence). The V segment lost 2 bases and the J segment 2 bases; nucleotides outside the gene matches: 3. The CDR3 is 15 residues long. In nucleotides, the CDR3 is TGTGCCAGCAGTTACGCGGGGGGTGCCACAGATACGCAGTATTTT. It specifies CASSYAGGATDTQYF.

This clonotype was counted between two and nine times. V and J are TRBV11-3 and TRBJ1-1; D gene unclear. Per the germline V gene, CDR1 is SGHNT and CDR2 is YENEEA. The CDR3 has 14 residues. Trimming stripped 5 bases from V and 1 base from J, with 11 bases between. Here the CDR3 DNA reads TGTGCCAGCAGCCTAGGACCCAGGAACACTGAAGCTTTCTTT. It specifies CASSLGPRNTEAFF.

This clonotype was observed many times. The chain combines TRBV6-5 with TRBJ2-5; the D gene is possibly TRBD1 (6 bases). The CDR3 covers 13 residues. The ends were cut back, 5 bases at V and 1 base at J, with 8 bases in the middle. Germline V gives CDR1 MNHEY, CDR2 SVGAGI. The CDR3 reads CASSRQVQETQYF. In nucleotides, the CDR3 is TGTGCCAGCAGTCGACAGGTCCAAGAGACCCAGTACTTC.

This clonotype occurred a few times. The chain carries TRBV7-8 and TRBJ2-5; D unresolved. Germline CDR1 reads SGHVS; CDR2 reads FQNEAQ. This CDR3 is built from 14 residues. V was shortened by 1 base and J by 4 bases, with 10 bases between the two germline ends. The CDR3 DNA sequence: TGTGCCAGCAGCTTAGGGCCCAACGGAGAGACCCAGTACTTC. Protein product: CASSLGPNGETQYF.

The V gene is TRBV29-1, the J gene TRBJ1-3; possible D gene TRBD1, 5 bases. The CDR3 is 14 amino acids. Germline V gene sequence: CDR1 SQVTM, CDR2 ANQGSEA. Trimming removed 5 bases at V and 4 bases at J, with 15 bases between. The CDR3 protein is CSVPSSGSGNTIYF. The CDR3 bases are TGCAGCGTTCCATCGTCAGGGTCCGGAAACACCATATATTTT.

This clonotype showed up many times. The J gene is TRBJ2-7, the V gene TRBV12-3 or TRBV12-4; D uncertain. V was clipped by 6 bases and J by 9 bases, with 12 bases between them. The CDR3 runs to 11 residues. The chain's CDR3 is CASSQGLGQYF. The CDR3 nucleotides read TGTGCCAGCAGCCAAGGGTTGGGGCAGTACTTC.

The genes are TRBV7-9 and TRBJ2-1, with a weak D call TRBD2 (5 bases). This CDR3 contains 13 residues. V dropped 7 bases and J dropped 8 bases, with 15 bases sitting between them. Germline lookup yields CDR1 SEHNR and CDR2 FQNEAQ (reference sequence). The CDR3 spells CASTTGGGYEQFF. CDR3 sequence (DNA): TGTGCCAGCACCACCGGTGGCGGGTATGAGCAGTTCTTC.

The rearrangement uses TRBV7-3 and TRBJ1-1; TRBD1 agrees at 8 bases. The CDR3 sequence is 14 residues long. Trimming took 3 bases from V and 6 from J; bases not matched to a gene: 6. Germline assignment: CDR1 SGHTA and CDR2 FQGTGA. CDR3 bases: TGTGCCAGCAGCTTGTCAGGGGGCCGCGCTGAAGCTTTCTTT. This encodes CASSLSGGRAEAFF.

The sample holds a few counts of this clonotype. The rearrangement joins TRBV3-1 to TRBJ1-6; D possibly corresponds to TRBD1 (6 bases). Trimming took off 4 bases at V and 7 bases at J, with 14 bases between the two ends. The CDR3 has 15 residues. Germline CDR1 is LGHDT and CDR2 is YNNKEL (reference sequence). The CDR3 nucleotides read TGTGCCAGCAGCCCCTCGGGGGCTGGGAATTCACCCCTCCACTTT. It yields the protein CASSPSGAGNSPLHF.

This clonotype came up many times. This chain connects TRBV29-1 to TRBJ2-5; tentatively, D is TRBD1 or TRBD2 (5 bases each). Deletions cut 7 bases from V and 5 bases from J, with 17 bases between. CDR1 and CDR2 (germline): SQVTM, ANQGSEA. CDR3 size: 13 residues. As DNA, the CDR3 is TGCAGCGCCGGCGGGTGGGGGTTGGAGACCCAGTACTTC. Protein: CSAGGWGLETQYF.

This clonotype was detected many times. The chain combines TRBV7-9 with TRBJ2-5, with D tentatively TRBD1 or TRBD2 (7 bases each). Germline V gene lookup returns CDR1 SEHNR and CDR2 FQNEAQ (reference sequence). The ends were cut back, 5 bases at V and 5 bases at J, with 18 bases in the middle. The CDR3 extends over 15 amino acids. The CDR3 loop reads CASSQSGTVDETQYF. CDR3 coding DNA: TGTGCCAGCAGCCAAAGCGGGACAGTCGACGAGACCCAGTACTTC.